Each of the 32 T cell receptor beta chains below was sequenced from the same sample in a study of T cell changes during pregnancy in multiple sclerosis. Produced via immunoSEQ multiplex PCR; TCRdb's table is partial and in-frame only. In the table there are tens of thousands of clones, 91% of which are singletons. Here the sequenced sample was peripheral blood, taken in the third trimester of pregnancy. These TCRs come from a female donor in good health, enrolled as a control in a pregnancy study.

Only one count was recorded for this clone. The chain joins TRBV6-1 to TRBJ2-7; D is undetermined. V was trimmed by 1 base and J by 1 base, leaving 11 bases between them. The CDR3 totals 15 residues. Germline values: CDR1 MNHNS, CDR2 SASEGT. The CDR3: CASSEGPALSYEQYF. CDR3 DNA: TGTGCCAGCAGTGAAGGGCCAGCGCTATCCTACGAGCAGTACTTC.

DNA of the CDR3: TGTGCCATCAGTGAGAGGGGGACAAACACCGGGGAGCTGTTTTTT. It specifies CAISERGTNTGELFF. The chain links TRBV10-3 to TRBJ2-2; D is perhaps TRBD1 (6 bases). Germline V lookup: CDR1 ENHRY, CDR2 SYGVKD. The CDR3 runs 15 residues. V was clipped by 2 bases and J by 2 bases, with 9 bases between them.

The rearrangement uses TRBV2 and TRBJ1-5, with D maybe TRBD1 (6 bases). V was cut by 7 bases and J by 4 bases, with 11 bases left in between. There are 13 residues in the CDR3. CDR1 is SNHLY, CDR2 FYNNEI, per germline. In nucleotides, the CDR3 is TGTGCCAGCACCTCAAGGGGGAATCAGCCCCAGCATTTT. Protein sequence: CASTSRGNQPQHF.

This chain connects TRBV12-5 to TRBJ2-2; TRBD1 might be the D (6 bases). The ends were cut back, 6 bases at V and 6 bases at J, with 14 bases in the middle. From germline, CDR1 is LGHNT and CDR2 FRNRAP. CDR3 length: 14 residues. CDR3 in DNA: TGTGCTAGTGGACTCGGACAGCCCGCCGGGGAGCTGTTTTTT. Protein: CASGLGQPAGELFF.

CDR3 loop: CASSHRQSQFF. The CDR3 DNA reads TGTGCCAGCAGCCACCGACAATCCCAGTTCTTC. The chain combines TRBV28 with TRBJ2-1; D is uncertain. Deletions cut 6 bases from V and 13 bases from J, with 13 bases between. This CDR3 has 11 amino acids. Germline V gene data show CDR1 as MDHEN and CDR2 as SYDVKM.

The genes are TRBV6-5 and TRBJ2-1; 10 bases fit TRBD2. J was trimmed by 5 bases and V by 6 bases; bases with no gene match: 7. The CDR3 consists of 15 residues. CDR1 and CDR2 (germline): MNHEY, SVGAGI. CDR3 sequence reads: CASSEPSGGHNEQFF. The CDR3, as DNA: TGTGCCAGCAGCGAACCTAGCGGGGGTCACAATGAGCAGTTCTTC.

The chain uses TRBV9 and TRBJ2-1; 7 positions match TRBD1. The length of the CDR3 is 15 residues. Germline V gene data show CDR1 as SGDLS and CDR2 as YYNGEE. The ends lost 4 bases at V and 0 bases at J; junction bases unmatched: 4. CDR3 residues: CASSYRQGSYNEQFF. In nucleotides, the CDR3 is TGTGCCAGCAGCTATCGACAGGGCTCCTACAATGAGCAGTTCTTC.

This CDR3 is CASSFYRANNSPLHF. The CDR3 coding sequence is TGTGCCAGCAGCTTTTACAGGGCCAATAATTCACCCCTCCACTTT. The chain uses TRBV5-6 and TRBJ1-6, with a possible D match to TRBD1 (6 bases). With 2 bases removed from V and 5 bases from J, the gap between germline ends came to 11 bases. The length of the CDR3 is 15 residues. Germline loops: CDR1 SGHDT, CDR2 YYEEEE.

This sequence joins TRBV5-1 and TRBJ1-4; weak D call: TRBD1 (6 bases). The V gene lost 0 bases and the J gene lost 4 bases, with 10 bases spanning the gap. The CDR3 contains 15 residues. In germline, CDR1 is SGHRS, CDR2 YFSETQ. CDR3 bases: TGCGCCAGCAGCTTGGCCAGGGGCAATAATGAAAAACTGTTTTTT. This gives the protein CASSLARGNNEKLFF.

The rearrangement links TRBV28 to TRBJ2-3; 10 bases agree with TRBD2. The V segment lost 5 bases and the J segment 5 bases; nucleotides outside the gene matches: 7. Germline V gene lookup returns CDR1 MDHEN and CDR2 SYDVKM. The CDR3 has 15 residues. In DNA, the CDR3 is TGTGCCAGCAGTCCCGGGACTAGCGAGAAAGATACGCAGTATTTT. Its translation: CASSPGTSEKDTQYF. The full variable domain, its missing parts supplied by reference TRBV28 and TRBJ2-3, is DVKVTQSSRYLVKRTGEKVFLECVQDMDHENMFWYRQDPGLGLRLIYFSYDVKMKEKGDIPEGYSVSREKKERFSLILESASTNQTSMYLCASSPGTSEKDTQYFGPGTRLTVL.

In DNA form, the CDR3 reads TGTGCCAGCAGCTTAGTGATGGGCGGGGGGTTTAGTGAGCAGTTCTTC. It encodes CASSLVMGGGFSEQFF. The chain recombines TRBV7-8 with TRBJ2-1, with 8 positions matching TRBD2. The CDR3 loop spans 16 amino acids. The V segment lost 1 base and the J segment 9 bases; nucleotides outside the gene matches: 11. Germline loops: CDR1 SGHVS, CDR2 FQNEAQ. The full variable domain, with the rest looked up from reference TRBV7-8 and TRBJ2-1, is GAGVSQSPRYKVAKRGQDVALRCDPISGHVSLFWYQQALGQGPEFLTYFQNEAQLDKSGLPSDRFFAERPEGSVSTLKIQRTQQEDSAVYLCASSLVMGGGFSEQFFGPGTRLTVL.

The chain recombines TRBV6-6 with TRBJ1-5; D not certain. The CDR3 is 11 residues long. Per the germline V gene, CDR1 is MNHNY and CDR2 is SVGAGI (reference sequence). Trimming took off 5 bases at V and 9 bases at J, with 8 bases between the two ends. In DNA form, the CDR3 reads TGTGCCAGCAGTCCGACGGGGCCCCAGCATTTT. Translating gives CASSPTGPQHF.

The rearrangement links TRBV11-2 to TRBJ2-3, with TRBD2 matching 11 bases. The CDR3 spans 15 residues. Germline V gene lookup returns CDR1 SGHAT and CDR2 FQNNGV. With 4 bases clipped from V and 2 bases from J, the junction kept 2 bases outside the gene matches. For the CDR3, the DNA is TGTGCCAGCAGCTCGACTAGCGGGGTCACAGATACGCAGTATTTT. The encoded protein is CASSSTSGVTDTQYF.

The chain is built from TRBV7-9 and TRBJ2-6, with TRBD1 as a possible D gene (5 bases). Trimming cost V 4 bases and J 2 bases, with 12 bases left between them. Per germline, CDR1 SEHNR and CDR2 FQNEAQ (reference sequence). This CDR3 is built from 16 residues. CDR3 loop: CASSSLGVAGANVLTF. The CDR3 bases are TGTGCCAGCAGCTCGCTAGGGGTAGCTGGGGCCAACGTCCTGACTTTC.

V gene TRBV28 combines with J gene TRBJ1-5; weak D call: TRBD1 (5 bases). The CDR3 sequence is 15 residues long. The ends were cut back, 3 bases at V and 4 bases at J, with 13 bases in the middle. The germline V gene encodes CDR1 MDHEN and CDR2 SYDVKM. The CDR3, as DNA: TGTGCCAGCAGTTTGGGCAGGGAAGGGAATCAGCCCCAGCATTTT. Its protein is CASSLGREGNQPQHF.

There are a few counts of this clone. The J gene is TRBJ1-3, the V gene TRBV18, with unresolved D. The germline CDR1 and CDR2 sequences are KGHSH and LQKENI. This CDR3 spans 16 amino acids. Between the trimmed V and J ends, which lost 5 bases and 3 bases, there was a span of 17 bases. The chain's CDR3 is CASSTTKVDYGNTIYF. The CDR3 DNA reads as TGTGCCAGCTCAACCACTAAGGTAGACTATGGAAACACCATATATTTT. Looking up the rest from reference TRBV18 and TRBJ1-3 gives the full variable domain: NAGVMQNPRHLVRRRGQEARLRCSPMKGHSHVYWYRQLPEEGLKFMVYLQKENIIDESGMPKERFSAEFPKEGPSILRIQQVVRGDSAAYFCASSTTKVDYGNTIYFGEGSWLTVV.

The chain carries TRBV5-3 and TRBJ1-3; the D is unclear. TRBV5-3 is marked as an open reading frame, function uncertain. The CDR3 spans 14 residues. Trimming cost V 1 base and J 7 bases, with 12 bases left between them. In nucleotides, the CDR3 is TGTGCCAGAAGCTTGCCCCGAGTCGGGAACACCATATATTTT. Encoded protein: CARSLPRVGNTIYF.

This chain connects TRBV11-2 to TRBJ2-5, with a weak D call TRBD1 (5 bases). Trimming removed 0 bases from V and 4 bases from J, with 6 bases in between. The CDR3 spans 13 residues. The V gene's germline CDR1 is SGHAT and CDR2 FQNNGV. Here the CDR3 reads CASSLEQVETQYF. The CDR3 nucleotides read TGTGCCAGCAGCTTAGAACAGGTAGAGACCCAGTACTTC.

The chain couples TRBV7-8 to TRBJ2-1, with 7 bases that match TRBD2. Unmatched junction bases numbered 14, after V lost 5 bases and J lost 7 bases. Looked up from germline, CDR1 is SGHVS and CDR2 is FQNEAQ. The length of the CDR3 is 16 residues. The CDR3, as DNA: TGTGCCAGCAGCCCACCCCGCGCGGGAGCTGATAATGAGCAGTTCTTC. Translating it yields CASSPPRAGADNEQFF.

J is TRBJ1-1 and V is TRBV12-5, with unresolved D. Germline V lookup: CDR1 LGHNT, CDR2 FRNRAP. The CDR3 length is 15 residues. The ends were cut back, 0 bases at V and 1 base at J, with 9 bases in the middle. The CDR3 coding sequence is TGTGCTAGTGGTTTGGTACTGTCGAGGAACACTGAAGCTTTCTTT. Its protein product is CASGLVLSRNTEAFF.

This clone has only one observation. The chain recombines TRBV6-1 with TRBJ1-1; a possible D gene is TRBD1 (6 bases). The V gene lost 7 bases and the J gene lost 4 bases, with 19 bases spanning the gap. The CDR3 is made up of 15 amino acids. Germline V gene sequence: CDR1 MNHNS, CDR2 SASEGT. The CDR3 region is CASKRALQGSTEAFF. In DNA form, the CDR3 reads TGTGCCAGCAAAAGGGCCCTACAGGGATCCACTGAAGCTTTCTTT.

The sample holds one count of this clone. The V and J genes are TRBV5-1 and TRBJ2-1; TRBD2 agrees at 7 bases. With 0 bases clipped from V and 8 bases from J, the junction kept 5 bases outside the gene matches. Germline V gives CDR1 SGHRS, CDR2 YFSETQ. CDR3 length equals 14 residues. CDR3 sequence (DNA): TGCGCCAGCAGCTTGGGCGGGGGATTGGATGAGCAGTTCTTC. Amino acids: CASSLGGGLDEQFF.

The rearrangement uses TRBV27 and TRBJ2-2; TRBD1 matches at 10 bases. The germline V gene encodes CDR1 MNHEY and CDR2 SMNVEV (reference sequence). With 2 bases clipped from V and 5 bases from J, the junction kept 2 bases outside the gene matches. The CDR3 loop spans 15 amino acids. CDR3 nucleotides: TGTGCCAGCAGTTTACGACAGGGGGCGACCGGGGAGCTGTTTTTT. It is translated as CASSLRQGATGELFF.

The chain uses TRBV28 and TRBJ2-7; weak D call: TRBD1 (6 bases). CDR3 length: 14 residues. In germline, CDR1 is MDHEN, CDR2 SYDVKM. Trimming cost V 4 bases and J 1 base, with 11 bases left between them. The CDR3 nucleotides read TGTGCCAGCAGTTCCTCGCAGGGGTCCTACGAGCAGTACTTC. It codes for CASSSSQGSYEQYF.

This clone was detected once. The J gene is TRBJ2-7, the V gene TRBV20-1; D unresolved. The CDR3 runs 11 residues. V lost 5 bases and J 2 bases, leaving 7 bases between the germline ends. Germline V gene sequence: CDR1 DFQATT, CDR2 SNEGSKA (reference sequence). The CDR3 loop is CSAANTYEQYF. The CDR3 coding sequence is TGCAGTGCTGCTAATACCTACGAGCAGTACTTC.

The CDR3 sequence is CASSLVQGQGYTF. CDR3 nucleotides: TGTGCCAGCAGCTTAGTACAGGGTCAAGGCTACACCTTC. The J gene is TRBJ1-2, the V gene TRBV7-6; the D gene is possibly TRBD1 (6 bases). The CDR3 contains 13 residues. V lost 1 base and J 8 bases, leaving 11 bases between the germline ends. Germline V lookup: CDR1 SGHVS, CDR2 FNYEAQ.

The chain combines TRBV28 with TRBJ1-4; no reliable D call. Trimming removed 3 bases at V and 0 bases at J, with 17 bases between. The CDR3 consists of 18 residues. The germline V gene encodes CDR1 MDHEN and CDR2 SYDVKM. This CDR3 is CASSLGSNKFATNEKLFF. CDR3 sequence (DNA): TGTGCCAGCAGTTTGGGCAGCAACAAATTTGCAACTAATGAAAAACTGTTTTTT.

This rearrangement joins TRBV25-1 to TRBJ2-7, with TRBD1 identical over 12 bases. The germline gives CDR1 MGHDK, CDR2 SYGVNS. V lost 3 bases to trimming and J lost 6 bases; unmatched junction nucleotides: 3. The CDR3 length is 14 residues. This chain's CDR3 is CASSDRDRGLEQYF. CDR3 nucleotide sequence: TGTGCCAGCAGTGACCGGGACAGGGGGCTCGAGCAGTACTTC.

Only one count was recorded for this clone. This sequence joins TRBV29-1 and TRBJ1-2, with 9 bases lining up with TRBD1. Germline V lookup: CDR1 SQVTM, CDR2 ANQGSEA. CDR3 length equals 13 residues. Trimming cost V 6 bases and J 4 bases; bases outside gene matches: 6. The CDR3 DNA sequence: TGCAGCGTCTCGGACAGGGGCGGCTATGGCTACACCTTC. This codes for CSVSDRGGYGYTF.

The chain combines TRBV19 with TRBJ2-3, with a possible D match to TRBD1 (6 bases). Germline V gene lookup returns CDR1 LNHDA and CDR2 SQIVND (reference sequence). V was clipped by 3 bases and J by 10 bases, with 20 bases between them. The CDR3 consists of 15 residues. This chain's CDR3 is CASSIRPEEWGPQYF. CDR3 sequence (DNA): TGTGCCAGTAGTATCAGACCTGAGGAATGGGGGCCGCAGTATTTT.

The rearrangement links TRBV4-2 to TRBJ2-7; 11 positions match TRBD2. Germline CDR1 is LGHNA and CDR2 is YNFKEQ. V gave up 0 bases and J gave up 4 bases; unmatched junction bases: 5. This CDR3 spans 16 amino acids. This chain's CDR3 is CASSQDRTSGYYEQYF. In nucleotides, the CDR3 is TGTGCCAGCAGCCAAGATAGGACTAGCGGGTATTACGAGCAGTACTTC.

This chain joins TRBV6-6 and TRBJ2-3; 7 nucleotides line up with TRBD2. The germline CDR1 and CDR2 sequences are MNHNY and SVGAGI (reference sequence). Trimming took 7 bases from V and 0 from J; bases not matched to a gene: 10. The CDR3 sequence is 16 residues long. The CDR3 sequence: CASIMGRGTSTDTQYF. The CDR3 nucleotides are TGTGCCAGCATTATGGGGCGGGGGACTAGCACAGATACGCAGTATTTT.